This TCR beta chain was profiled in a study of Ad26.COV2.S vaccination and SARS-CoV-2 variants. Regarding the study as a whole: Following vaccination, spike-specific CD8+ and CD4+ T cell responses reportedly exhibited substantial breadth.

A word on this clone: Its matching antigen is unknown.

Profiled with immunoSEQ multiplex PCR; TCRdb holds only in-frame clones, not every one. The profile shows fewer than 800,000 clones, more than 80% of them singletons. V trimming: 6 bases; J trimming: 8 bases; junction bases outside the gene matches: 9. The CDR3 loop spans 13 amino acids. Regarding treatment: about 20 received Ad26.COV2.S at low or high dose, single or two shots; about 5 received placebo; per-sample allocation not given. Samples analyzed were those drawn on day 63 after the first vaccine or placebo injection. The donor's status was that of an adult aged 18-55 years in Boston. The rearrangement joins TRBV12-3 or TRBV12-4 to TRBJ1-2, with TRBD1 matching 7 bases. This sequence was found in a person between 18 and 65 years old who received the Ad26.COV2.S COVID-19 vaccine or a placebo. The material was peripheral blood, obtained in a trial of Ad26.COV2.S vaccine versus placebo. The CDR3 here is CASSRDRLNGYTF. The CDR3 nucleotides read TGTGCCAGCAGCCGGGACAGACTTAACGGCTACACCTTC.